This T cell receptor (beta chain) was identified during a study of CD8+CD57+ T cells in acquired aplastic anemia. Study summary: Sorting CD4+ and CD8+ cells gave DNA averaging 3.2 ug.

This clonotype was recorded once. Antigen unknown. The limits of the CDR3 on the DNA are not certain, so only TCRdb's listed CDR3 is given. Study conclusions and caveats: Patients did not significantly differ from controls in CD8+ Simpson's diversity.

CDR1 and CDR2 from the germline V gene are SGHVS and FNYEAQ. The CDR3 adds up to 15 amino acids, both ends counted. Template material for TCR beta VDJ and CDR3 profiling consisted of genomic DNA. TCRdb recomputed calls from the reads with MiXCR, one row per CDR3 protein. The sample lists hundreds of thousands of distinct CDR3 sequences; 65% to 75% were seen once. The gene calls are TRBV7-6 and TRBJ2-6. The sequenced sample consisted of sorted CD4+, CD8+, or CD8+CD57+ T cells (not recorded which) from PBMCs. The sequence came from a human donor in good health, serving as a control. CDR3: CASSFRFSGYTFGTF.